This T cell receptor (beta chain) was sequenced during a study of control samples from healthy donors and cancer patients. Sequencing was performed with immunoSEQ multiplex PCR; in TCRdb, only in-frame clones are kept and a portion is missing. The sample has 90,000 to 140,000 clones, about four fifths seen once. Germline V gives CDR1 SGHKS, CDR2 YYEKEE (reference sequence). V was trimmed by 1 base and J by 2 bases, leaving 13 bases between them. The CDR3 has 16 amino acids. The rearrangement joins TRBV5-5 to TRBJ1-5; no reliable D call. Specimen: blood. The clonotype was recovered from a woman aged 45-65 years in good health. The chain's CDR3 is CASSLRPGVGNQPQHF. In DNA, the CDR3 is TGTGCCAGCAGCTTGAGACCTGGGGTCGGCAATCAGCCCCAGCATTTT.